The text below deals with one T cell receptor beta chain. The clone's antigen remains unknown. No base quality values were provided; no much bigger clone lies one nucleotide off. This beta chain turned up in a library designed for alpha chains; as an off-target read, its abundance says little. Follow-up blood was drawn from HIV-infected patients roughly three months, about 14 weeks, after the initiation of antiretroviral therapy. Whole blood was used without cell fractionation, so all unsorted peripheral T cells were reflected in the repertoire. For RNA extraction, 2 to 2.5 ml of peripheral blood was collected into Tempus tubes. Patients with febrile or AIDS-related illness, tumors, hepatitis B or C coinfection, immunomodulatory therapy, recent vaccination or treatment interruptions were excluded from enrollment. Residual genomic DNA was removed with the TURBO-DNase kit and globin mRNA was depleted with GLOBINclear.

CDR1 and CDR2 (MGHRA, YSYEKL) derive from the germline V gene. Counted from cysteine to phenylalanine, this CDR3 has 14 amino acids. Just CDR3 DNA is preserved here, 42 bases in frame from base 1. V was cut back by 2 bases and J by 7 bases, leaving a gap of 12 bases between them. This record comes from a study of HIV-infected patients and healthy controls (dated by TCRdb to between 2014 and 2016). Describing the broader study: Although they stayed below normal ranges, CD4 counts in 14 of 16 patients rose modestly but significantly after three months of therapy. The question the study tested was whether immune perturbation and reconstitution could be captured by deep TCR repertoire sequencing of small blood samples from HIV patients. No consistent shift in CD8 counts was seen during early therapy, whereas a slight rise was seen in the CD4:CD8 ratio. After a further year of therapy, viral load was undetectable in all patients, having already become undetectable in most of the 16 patients by the second bleed. Patients lacked overall T-cell lymphocytopenia, and total CDR3 counts per chain did not differ significantly from controls. General findings and caveats noted by the study authors: Alpha-chain CDR3s from MAIT cells appeared at high frequency in healthy controls but were severely depleted in HIV+ repertoires. HIV-infected repertoires had significantly higher mean Gini indices than controls, possibly reflecting oligoclonality. Processing was restricted to sixteen HIV-infected individuals, which the authors judged to be a major constraint on the generalizability of the findings. The dynamics of distinct T-cell subpopulations could not be separated, and sequencing depth was restricted, because whole blood was used. The apparent post-therapy recovery of the Gini index in HIV-infected patients was not reproduced in size-matched repertoire data. The observed differences in diversity could not be explained by the slight differences in age and sex profiles between the study cohorts. Treated samples represented only 3 to 4 months of therapy, a duration arguably insufficient for detecting immune reconstitution in view of low adult thymic output. More CDR3s were shared between individuals among healthy controls than among HIV+ patients, as measured by Jaccard index and by the count of highly shared sequences. In the samples, alpha-beta chain pairing was left undetermined. Comparisons were complicated by unequal numbers of distinct sequences between patients and controls, and rare events from HIV-infected data were overweighted by size-matching. In the study, no determination of donor HLA types was made. Significantly different mean usage between HIV-infected patients and controls was observed for eight alpha and eight beta V genes. Compared with untreated HIV+ repertoires, healthy control repertoires had roughly threefold more distinct CDR3s and higher Shannon diversity. During therapy, a significant decrease in frequency was seen for HIV-associated CDR3s, whereas no significant change was found for CMV-associated CDR3s, although most of them became more frequent.

Reverse transcription of approximately 460 ng RNA was performed with SuperScript III using primers directed against the alpha and beta constant regions. Separate alpha and beta chain libraries were made by chain-specific third strand synthesis with multiplexing indices. To avoid primer bias, the protocol used one single primer pair to amplify every rearrangement within a chain, and the protocol also attached molecular barcodes to each cDNA molecule. Purified cDNA was joined by T4 RNA Ligase 1 to a 5' RACE adapter carrying a random hexamer and the SP2 sequencing primer site. Second strand synthesis was performed with Phusion polymerase and primed from the SP2 site, and slow temperature ramps were applied to favor optimal annealing. Each molecule's 12-nucleotide barcode consisted of two random hexamer sequences, both added before amplification and joined together. A short first PCR added P5 and P7 adapter elements plus a second index, followed by an approximately 24-cycle amplification PCR with P5s and P7 primers. In total the libraries went through around 26 PCR cycles, after which the libraries were quantified on a Qubit, sized on a Bioanalyzer, and diluted to 3 to 4.5 nM. Sequencing of the normalized libraries was done on an Illumina MiSeq using 2 x 250 paired-end kits. MinElute columns were the means by which the reverse transcription reactions were cleaned up, and the reactions were eluted into roughly 10 ul Tris-Cl. A 1:1 ratio of AMPure XP beads was used to clean the adapter ligations after they had run for about 23 hours at 16 degrees C. The paper's processing steps were these. Demultiplexed FASTQ files were processed with a modified Decombinator that output V, J, insert and barcode information. Sequences sharing a barcode but differing from the dominant sequence were discarded as errors, and barcodes clustered at Levenshtein distance 3 were counted to estimate original cDNA molecules. For downstream analyses, the R packages ineq, vegan, igraph and RCytoscape were used, along with IMGT nomenclature and CDR3 definitions. V gene usage was computed over distinct sequences, each TCR counted once to avoid skew from clonal expansion. Whenever two unique CDR3 amino acid sequences within a donor differed by a single Levenshtein edit, similarity networks linked them. Published HIV-specific CDR3s (approximately 90 alpha, about 730 beta) and CMV-specific CDR3s (roughly twelve alpha, 250 or so beta) were compiled and searched for in the repertoires. Random subsampling to size-matched repertoires demonstrated that the decreased diversity in patients did not result from their lower sequence numbers. Through fastp at Q25 and MiXCR, TCRdb rebuilt clones from the public reads, retaining in-frame beta chains. Identical CDR3 protein sequences are pooled into one entry, listed with their most common genes and DNA. The V and J calls were not made by the authors but by TCRdb's processing. This sample gives approximately 300 distinct CDR3 sequences in total; approximately 77% of them show up just once. The top ten constitute roughly 46% of the sample.

The chain uses TRBV4-1 and TRBJ1-5, with no confidently assigned D gene. The sequence was obtained from an adult with HIV infection. The sequencing here drew on blood, taken during antiretroviral therapy. Read as DNA, the sequence is TGCGCCAGCAGCCAATATACTCCGGACCAGCCCCAGCATTTT. The encoded protein is CASSQYTPDQPQHF.